This TCR beta chain is from a study of T cell responses to AZD1222 COVID-19 vaccine. For this clone: What it binds is not known.

Study-level findings and limits: A mostly white British donor set with more females was recruited, and clonal diversity was possibly underestimated.

Germline CDR1 and CDR2: LNHNV and YYDKDF (reference sequence). V gave up 0 bases and J gave up 5 bases; unmatched junction bases: 0. The CDR3 is 15 residues long. This table comes from immunoSEQ multiplex PCR, and its TCRdb copy is limited to in-frame clones, with some not included. The top ten clones hold about 1.5% of a sample with some 120,000 clones, 80% to 90% of them seen once. The sequence derives from an adult in good health. This specimen consisted of peripheral blood, obtained on day 0 of AZD1222 vaccination. The genes are TRBV15 and TRBJ1-6, with 8 bases identical to TRBD1. CDR3 sequence: CATSRDRGHNSPLHF. The CDR3 nucleotides are TGTGCCACCAGCAGAGACAGGGGGCATAATTCACCCCTCCACTTT.